A single sample is the source of the 28 T cell receptor beta chains below, sequenced in a study of shared clonotypes between healthy human individuals. The table came from immunoSEQ multiplex PCR; TCRdb's copy has only in-frame clones and leaves some out. In the table there are 1.4 million or so clones, approximately 98.5% of which are singletons. The material sequenced was naive CD4+ T cells sorted from blood. Subset here: CD45RA+ positively selected. These receptors all stem from a man under 40 in good health.

CDR3 DNA: TGTGCCAGCAGCTCGCGAAGGAGTGCCTACGAGCAGTACTTC. Translation gives CASSSRRSAYEQYF. This chain uses TRBV7-2 with TRBJ2-7, with unresolved D. Trimming left V 4 bases short and J 2 bases short, with 12 bases between. The CDR3 consists of 14 residues. The germline V gene encodes CDR1 SGHTA and CDR2 FQGNSA.

The chain employs TRBV5-4 and TRBJ2-2; 9 bases map to TRBD1. CDR1 is SGHNT and CDR2 is YYREEE in the germline V gene (reference sequence). This CDR3 is built from 16 residues. V trimming: 1 base; J trimming: 3 bases; junction bases outside the gene matches: 4. Here the CDR3 reads CASSLKWTGDTGELFF. The CDR3 DNA sequence: TGTGCCAGCAGCTTGAAATGGACAGGGGACACCGGGGAGCTGTTTTTT.

The rearrangement uses TRBV14 and TRBJ1-1; D unresolved. Germline CDR1 SGHDN, CDR2 FVKESK. V was pared by 1 base and J by 0 bases, with 12 bases between. CDR3 length: 16 residues. The CDR3: CASSQAVGSLNTEAFF. The CDR3 nucleotides are TGTGCCAGCAGCCAAGCGGTAGGGTCCCTGAACACTGAAGCTTTCTTT.

The chain employs TRBV9 and TRBJ2-5; D perhaps matches TRBD2 (5 bases). The ends were cut back, 4 bases at V and 7 bases at J, with 17 bases in the middle. CDR3 length: 14 amino acids. The germline CDR1 and CDR2 sequences are SGDLS and YYNGEE. In nucleotides, the CDR3 is TGTGCCAGCAGCCCCTCCCAAACTAGTTCGACCCAGTACTTC. Protein sequence: CASSPSQTSSTQYF. The full variable domain, completed using reference TRBV9 and TRBJ2-5, is DSGVTQTPKHLITATGQRVTLRCSPRSGDLSVYWYQQSLDQGLQFLIQYYNGEERAKGNILERFSAQQFPDLHSELNLSSLELGDSALYFCASSPSQTSSTQYFGPGTRLLVL.

The chain carries TRBV5-1 and TRBJ2-7; TRBD1 is a possible D gene (5 bases). V was cut by 0 bases and J by 5 bases, with 15 bases left in between. The CDR3 has 15 residues. From germline, CDR1 is SGHRS and CDR2 YFSETQ. The chain's CDR3 is CASSLAGRVWDEQYF. The CDR3 region has the DNA TGCGCCAGCAGCTTGGCGGGCAGGGTGTGGGACGAGCAGTACTTC.

CDR3 in DNA: TGCGCCAGCAGCTCCTACAAGACAGCGTACCAAGAGACCCAGTACTTC. It translates to CASSSYKTAYQETQYF. The rearrangement joins TRBV5-1 to TRBJ2-5; tentative D call: TRBD1 (5 bases). This CDR3 region has 16 residues. The V end lost 3 bases, the J end lost 0 bases, and 15 bases lay between the germline ends. Per germline, CDR1 SGHRS and CDR2 YFSETQ.

The chain couples TRBV7-9 to TRBJ2-1; 7 bases map to TRBD2. Trimming removed 7 bases from V and 6 bases from J; junction bases left unmatched: 15. CDR1 SEHNR and CDR2 FQNEAQ come from the germline V gene (reference sequence). The CDR3 loop spans 16 amino acids. DNA for the CDR3: TGTGCCAGCATTCCCACCGCGGGACTATCTATCAATGAGCAGTTCTTC. This codes for CASIPTAGLSINEQFF.

The J gene is TRBJ2-7, the V gene TRBV2; the D gene is possibly TRBD1 (6 bases). The CDR3 contains 15 residues. Trimming pared 7 bases from V and 7 bases from J, leaving 23 bases between. Germline V CDR1 and CDR2: SNHLY, FYNNEI. The CDR3 spells CASTGLTGPLGEQYF. The CDR3 DNA reads as TGTGCCAGCACCGGGTTGACAGGTCCTTTAGGGGAGCAGTACTTC.

The V gene is TRBV11-2, the J gene TRBJ2-7, with 10 bases fitting TRBD1. The CDR3 has 17 amino acids. V trimming: 4 bases; J trimming: 4 bases; junction bases outside the gene matches: 13. CDR1 and CDR2 (germline): SGHAT, FQNNGV. The CDR3 protein is CASSSRGGQGVMYEQYF. The CDR3 DNA reads as TGTGCCAGCAGCTCCCGGGGCGGACAGGGGGTCATGTACGAGCAGTACTTC.

The genes are TRBV29-1 and TRBJ1-4, with 9 bases aligning to TRBD1. The CDR3 totals 13 residues. The germline CDR1 and CDR2 sequences are SQVTM and ANQGSEA. V lost 5 bases and J lost 7; bases outside the gene matches: 5. The CDR3 here is CSVMDRGREKLFF. CDR3 in DNA: TGCAGCGTTATGGACAGGGGTCGTGAAAAACTGTTTTTT.

The V call is TRBV7-2, the J call TRBJ2-2, with D tentatively TRBD1 (6 bases). The CDR3 is 14 residues long. CDR1 and CDR2 (germline): SGHTA, FQGNSA. The V gene lost 6 bases and the J gene lost 1 base, with 9 bases spanning the gap. The CDR3 region has the DNA TGTGCCAGCAGATCACAGGGGAACACCGGGGAGCTGTTTTTT. This translates into CASRSQGNTGELFF.

The chain couples TRBV15 to TRBJ2-5; D gene ambiguous. The CDR3 consists of 15 residues. Between the trimmed V and J ends, which lost 5 bases and 2 bases, there was a span of 15 bases. The V gene's germline CDR1 is LNHNV and CDR2 YYDKDF (reference sequence). This chain's CDR3 is CATSPRGSRQETQYF. CDR3 sequence (DNA): TGTGCCACCAGCCCTCGAGGCAGTCGGCAAGAGACCCAGTACTTC.

Here the CDR3 reads CASKGPSREAEAFF. The CDR3 DNA sequence: TGTGCCAGCAAGGGGCCGAGTAGGGAGGCTGAAGCTTTCTTT. This rearrangement joins TRBV2 to TRBJ1-1; tentative D call: TRBD1 (5 bases). CDR3 length: 14 amino acids. Germline V gene data show CDR1 as SNHLY and CDR2 as FYNNEI. Trimming pared 7 bases from V and 6 bases from J, leaving 18 bases between.

CDR3 coding DNA: TGTGCCAGCAGTTTCCAGGGGATCAATCAGCCCCAGCATTTT. As protein: CASSFQGINQPQHF. The V call is TRBV27, the J call TRBJ1-5; D may be TRBD1 (6 bases). The CDR3 has 14 amino acids. Trimming removed 3 bases from V and 3 bases from J, with 9 bases in between. The germline V gene encodes CDR1 MNHEY and CDR2 SMNVEV (reference sequence).

The chain uses TRBV27 and TRBJ2-7; 9 bases line up with TRBD1. Unmatched junction bases numbered 8, after V lost 4 bases and J lost 4 bases. This CDR3 has 15 residues. The germline V gene encodes CDR1 MNHEY and CDR2 SMNVEV (reference sequence). CDR3 coding DNA: TGTGCCAGCAGTTACATCGGGACAGGGACTTACGAGCAGTACTTC. Protein sequence: CASSYIGTGTYEQYF.

This chain connects TRBV20-1 to TRBJ1-1, with no clear D. Germline-derived CDR1 and CDR2 are DFQATT and SNEGSKA (reference sequence). The length of the CDR3 is 10 residues. The DNA for the CDR3 is TGCAGCTATTCCCCTAGTGAAGCTTTCTTT. Translated, it gives CSYSPSEAFF.

This clone was detected only once. The V gene is TRBV19, the J gene TRBJ2-7; tentatively, D is TRBD1 or TRBD2 (5 bases each). Deletions cut 7 bases from V and 4 bases from J, with 23 bases between. The germline V gene encodes CDR1 LNHDA and CDR2 SQIVND (reference sequence). CDR3 length: 16 residues. As DNA, the CDR3 is TGTGCCAGTACCCGTTCACCGGGGCCGACCGCTTACGAGCAGTACTTC. Amino acids: CASTRSPGPTAYEQYF.

V usage is TRBV7-9 and J usage is TRBJ2-1; 7 bases line up with TRBD1. The germline V gene encodes CDR1 SEHNR and CDR2 FQNEAQ (reference sequence). The CDR3 length is 16 residues. Trimming removed 4 bases from V and 4 bases from J; junction bases left unmatched: 10. CDR3 bases: TGTGCCAGCAGCTCCCAAACAGGGGCTGGGTACAATGAGCAGTTCTTC. It encodes CASSSQTGAGYNEQFF.

This chain joins TRBV7-2 and TRBJ1-3, with 7 bases aligning to TRBD1. V lost 4 bases, J lost 5 bases, and 5 bases stayed unmatched. Germline CDR1 is SGHTA and CDR2 is FQGNSA. The CDR3 is 14 residues long. The CDR3 here is CASSSWRGRNTIYF. The DNA of the CDR3 is TGTGCCAGCAGCTCGTGGAGGGGGCGAAACACCATATATTTT.

In this sample, this clone turned up once. The chain has TRBV11-3 and TRBJ2-3, with D uncertain. The CDR3 totals 14 residues. V shed 4 bases and J shed 4 bases, with 12 bases lying between them. Germline CDR1 and CDR2: SGHNT and YENEEA. The CDR3 DNA reads TGTGCCAGCAGCTCCAAGATTCAGGCAGATACGCAGTATTTT. It encodes CASSSKIQADTQYF.

The genes are TRBV29-1 and TRBJ1-1; TRBD1 might be the D (6 bases). The CDR3 covers 12 residues. Germline CDR1 SQVTM, CDR2 ANQGSEA. The germline V and J ends were trimmed by 7 bases and 5 bases, with 14 bases remaining between them. The CDR3 is CSARGGITEAFF. In DNA form, the CDR3 reads TGCAGCGCCCGAGGGGGGATTACTGAAGCTTTCTTT.

The chain employs TRBV14 and TRBJ1-3; TRBD1 is a possible D gene (5 bases). The CDR3 is 17 residues long. The V and J ends lost 4 bases and 2 bases respectively, with 18 bases between them. The germline V gene encodes CDR1 SGHDN and CDR2 FVKESK. The CDR3 sequence is CASSRDAGGRAGNTIYF. Written as DNA, the CDR3 is TGTGCCAGCAGCCGAGACGCGGGGGGAAGAGCTGGAAACACCATATATTTT. The full variable domain, in which reference TRBV14 and TRBJ1-3 provide the parts outside the CDR3, is EAGVTQFPSHSVIEKGQTVTLRCDPISGHDNLYWYRRVMGKEIKFLLHFVKESKQDESGMPNNRFLAERTGGTYSTLKVQPAELEDSGVYFCASSRDAGGRAGNTIYFGEGSWLTVV.

The CDR3 reads CASGGFDPSQPQHF. The CDR3, as DNA: TGTGCCAGCGGGGGCTTTGACCCTAGTCAGCCCCAGCATTTT. The rearrangement uses TRBV7-9 and TRBJ1-5; a possible D gene is TRBD1 (6 bases). CDR3 length: 14 residues. The V end lost 8 bases, the J end lost 6 bases, and 17 bases lay between the germline ends. Germline CDR1 and CDR2: SEHNR and FQNEAQ (reference sequence).

The rearrangement uses TRBV11-2 and TRBJ2-3, with D unresolved. V lost 1 base, J lost 4 bases, and 18 bases lay in between. Germline V lookup: CDR1 SGHAT, CDR2 FQNNGV. The CDR3 has 17 residues. CDR3 amino acids: CASSLVAGLTYPDTQYF. CDR3 sequence (DNA): TGTGCCAGCAGCTTAGTCGCAGGCCTCACCTACCCAGATACGCAGTATTTT.

The chain links TRBV5-1 to TRBJ2-2, with a possible D match to TRBD1 (6 bases). The V and J ends lost 3 bases and 1 base respectively, with 10 bases between them. Germline lookup yields CDR1 SGHRS and CDR2 YFSETQ. The CDR3 totals 15 residues. For the CDR3, the DNA is TGCGCCAGCAGCTCCGGGACACGGAACACCGGGGAGCTGTTTTTT. As protein: CASSSGTRNTGELFF. The full variable domain, completed using reference TRBV5-1 and TRBJ2-2, is KAGVTQTPRYLIKTRGQQVTLSCSPISGHRSVSWYQQTPGQGLQFLFEYFSETQRNKGNFPGRFSGRQFSNSRSEMNVSTLELGDSALYLCASSSGTRNTGELFFGEGSRLTVL.

This clone was seen once. The chain uses TRBV28 and TRBJ2-1; D assignment may be TRBD1 or TRBD2 (5 bases each). The CDR3 covers 17 residues. Germline CDR1 MDHEN, CDR2 SYDVKM. V lost 6 bases and J lost 0, with 18 bases in between. DNA for the CDR3: TGTGCCAGCAGCCCGTCCAAGGGGAGCCCCTCCTACAATGAGCAGTTCTTC. Translated, it gives CASSPSKGSPSYNEQFF.

This chain joins TRBV14 and TRBJ2-2; D remains unclear. V lost 4 bases and J 3 bases, leaving 12 bases between the germline ends. The CDR3 extends over 15 amino acids. CDR1 is SGHDN, CDR2 FVKESK, per germline. The DNA for the CDR3 is TGTGCCAGCAGCCGTCGAAGGGTGGACACCGGGGAGCTGTTTTTT. Protein sequence: CASSRRRVDTGELFF.

The rearrangement links TRBV9 to TRBJ2-3; TRBD2 matches at 11 bases. The CDR3 loop spans 21 amino acids. Germline CDR1 and CDR2: SGDLS and YYNGEE. With V trimmed by 2 bases and J by 0 bases, 17 bases remained unmatched. The CDR3 spells CASSVHALAGGPDPSTDTQYF. The CDR3 DNA follows: TGTGCCAGCAGCGTCCACGCCCTAGCGGGAGGACCCGATCCTAGCACAGATACGCAGTATTTT.